This T cell receptor beta chain originates from a study of neurological immune-mediated disorders. The time point is: longitudinal time-point 2. Germline V lookup: CDR1 DFQATT, CDR2 SNEGSKA (reference sequence). The V gene lost 0 bases and the J gene lost 8 bases, with 13 bases spanning the gap. This CDR3 is built from 14 residues. TCRdb redid the calling of the 5' RACE reads with MiXCR, one entry per CDR3 protein. The data contain 81,000 or so distinct CDR3 sequences, about 12% of them seen just once; the ten biggest clones take up approximately 5%. In its sample, this clonotype was seen many times. Antigen specificity is unknown. Findings of the study overall: HTLV-1-associated myelopathy had the most TCR clonal expansion, while multiple sclerosis had the least, a level that fell below healthy controls.

The sequence was obtained from a female donor with HTLV-1-associated myelopathy (HAM/TSP). The chain recombines TRBV20-1 with TRBJ1-4, with no clear D. The sequenced sample consisted of PBMCs. CDR3 DNA: TGCAGTGCTAGAGATCGAGTCTCCCGAGAAAAACTGTTTTTT. This gives the protein CSARDRVSREKLFF.